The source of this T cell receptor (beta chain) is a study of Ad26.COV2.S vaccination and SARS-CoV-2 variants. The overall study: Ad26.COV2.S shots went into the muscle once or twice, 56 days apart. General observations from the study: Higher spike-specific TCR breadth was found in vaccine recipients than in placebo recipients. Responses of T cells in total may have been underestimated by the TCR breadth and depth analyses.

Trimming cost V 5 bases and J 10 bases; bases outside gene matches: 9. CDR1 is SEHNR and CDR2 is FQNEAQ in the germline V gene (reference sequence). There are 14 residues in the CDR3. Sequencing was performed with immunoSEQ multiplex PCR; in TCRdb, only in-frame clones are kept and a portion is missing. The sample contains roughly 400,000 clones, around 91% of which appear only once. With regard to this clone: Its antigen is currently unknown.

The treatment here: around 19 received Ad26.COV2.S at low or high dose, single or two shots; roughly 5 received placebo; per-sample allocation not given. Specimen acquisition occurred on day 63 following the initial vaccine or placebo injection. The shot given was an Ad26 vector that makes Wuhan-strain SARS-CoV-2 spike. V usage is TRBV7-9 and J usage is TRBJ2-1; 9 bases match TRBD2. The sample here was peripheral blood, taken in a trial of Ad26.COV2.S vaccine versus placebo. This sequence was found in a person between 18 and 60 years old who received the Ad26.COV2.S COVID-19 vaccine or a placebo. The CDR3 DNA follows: TGTGCCAGCAGCCTCTCGGGACTAGCACACGAGCAGTTCTTC. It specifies CASSLSGLAHEQFF.